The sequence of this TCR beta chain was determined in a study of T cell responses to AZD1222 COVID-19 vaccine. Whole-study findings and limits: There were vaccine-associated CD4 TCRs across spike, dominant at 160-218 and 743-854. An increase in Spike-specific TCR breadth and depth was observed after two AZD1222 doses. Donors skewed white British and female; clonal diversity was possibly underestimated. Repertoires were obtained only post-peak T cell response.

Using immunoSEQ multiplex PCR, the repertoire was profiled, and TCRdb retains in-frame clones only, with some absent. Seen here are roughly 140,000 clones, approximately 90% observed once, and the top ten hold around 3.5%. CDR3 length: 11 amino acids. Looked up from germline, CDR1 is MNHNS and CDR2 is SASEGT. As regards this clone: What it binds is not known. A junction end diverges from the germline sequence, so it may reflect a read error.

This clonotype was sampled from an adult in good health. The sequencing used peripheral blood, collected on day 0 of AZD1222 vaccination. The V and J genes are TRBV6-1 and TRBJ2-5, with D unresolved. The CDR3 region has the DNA TGTGCCAGCACTGAAAGAGAGGCCCAGTACTTC. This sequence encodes CASTEREAQYF.